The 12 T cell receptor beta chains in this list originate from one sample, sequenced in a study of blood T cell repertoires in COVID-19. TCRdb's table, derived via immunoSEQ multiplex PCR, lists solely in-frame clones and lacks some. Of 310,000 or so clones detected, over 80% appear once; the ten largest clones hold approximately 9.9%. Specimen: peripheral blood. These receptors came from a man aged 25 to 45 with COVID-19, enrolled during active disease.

CDR3 protein: CASSSRTGGDQETQYF. The CDR3 DNA reads as TGTGCCAGCAGTTCCAGGACAGGGGGAGACCAAGAGACCCAGTACTTC. V usage is TRBV25-1 and J usage is TRBJ2-5; 10 bases map to TRBD1. The junction had 6 bases not matched to a gene; V was cut back by 5 bases and J by 0 bases. CDR1 MGHDK and CDR2 SYGVNS come from the germline V gene. There are 16 residues in the CDR3.

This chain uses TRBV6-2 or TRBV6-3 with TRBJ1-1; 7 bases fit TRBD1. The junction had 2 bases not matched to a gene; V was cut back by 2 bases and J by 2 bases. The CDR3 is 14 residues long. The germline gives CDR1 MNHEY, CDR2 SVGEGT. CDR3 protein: CASSYRGRNTEAFF. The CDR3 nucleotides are TGTGCCAGCAGTTACAGGGGGCGCAACACTGAAGCTTTCTTT.

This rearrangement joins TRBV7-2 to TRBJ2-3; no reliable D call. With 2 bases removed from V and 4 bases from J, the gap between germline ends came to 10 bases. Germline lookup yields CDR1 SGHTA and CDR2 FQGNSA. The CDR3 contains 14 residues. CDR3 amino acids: CASSLSAWPDTQYF. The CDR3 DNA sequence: TGTGCCAGCAGCTTAAGCGCTTGGCCAGATACGCAGTATTTT.

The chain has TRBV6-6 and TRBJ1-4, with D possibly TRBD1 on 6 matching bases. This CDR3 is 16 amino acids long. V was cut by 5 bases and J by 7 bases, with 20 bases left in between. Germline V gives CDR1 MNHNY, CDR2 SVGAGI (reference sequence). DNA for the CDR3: TGTGCCAGCAGTCGAACAGCGGGACATCAGCCTGAAAAACTGTTTTTT. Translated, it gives CASSRTAGHQPEKLFF.

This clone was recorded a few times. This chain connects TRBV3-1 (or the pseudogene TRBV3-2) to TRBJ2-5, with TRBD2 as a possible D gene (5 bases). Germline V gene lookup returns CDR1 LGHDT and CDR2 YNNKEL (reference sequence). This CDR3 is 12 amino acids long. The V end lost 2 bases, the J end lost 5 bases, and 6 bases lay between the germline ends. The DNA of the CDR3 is TGTGCCAGCAGCCAATGGGAGGAGACCCAGTACTTC. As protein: CASSQWEETQYF.

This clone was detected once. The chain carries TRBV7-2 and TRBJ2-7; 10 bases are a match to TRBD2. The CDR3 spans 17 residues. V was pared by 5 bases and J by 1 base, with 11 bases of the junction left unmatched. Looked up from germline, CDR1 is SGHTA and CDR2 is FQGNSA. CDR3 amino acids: CASSPRGAGGPSYEQYF. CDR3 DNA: TGTGCCAGCAGCCCGAGGGGAGCGGGAGGGCCATCCTACGAGCAGTACTTC.

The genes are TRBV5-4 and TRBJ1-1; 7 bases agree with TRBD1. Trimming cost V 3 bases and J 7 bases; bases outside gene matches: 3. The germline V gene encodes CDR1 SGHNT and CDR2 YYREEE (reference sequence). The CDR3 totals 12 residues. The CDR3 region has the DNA TGTGCCAGCAGCTCGGACAGGTATGAAGCTTTCTTT. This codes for CASSSDRYEAFF.

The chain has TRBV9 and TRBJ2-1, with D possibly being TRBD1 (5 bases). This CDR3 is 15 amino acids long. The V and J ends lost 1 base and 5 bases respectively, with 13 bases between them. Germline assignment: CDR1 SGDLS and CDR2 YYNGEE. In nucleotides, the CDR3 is TGTGCCAGCAGCGTATTTCAGGGTACACACAATGAGCAGTTCTTC. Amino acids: CASSVFQGTHNEQFF.

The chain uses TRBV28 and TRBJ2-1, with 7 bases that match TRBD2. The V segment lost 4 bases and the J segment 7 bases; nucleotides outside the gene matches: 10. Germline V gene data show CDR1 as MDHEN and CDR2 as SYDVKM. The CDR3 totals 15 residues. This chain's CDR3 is CASSSLRTSWNEQFF. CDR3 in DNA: TGTGCCAGCAGTTCCCTGAGGACTAGTTGGAATGAGCAGTTCTTC.

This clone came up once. The CDR3 loop is CASSSLSAGKPNEQFF. The CDR3 DNA follows: TGTGCCAGCAGTTCTCTTTCAGCGGGTAAGCCCAATGAGCAGTTCTTC. The chain combines TRBV28 with TRBJ2-1, with D perhaps matching TRBD2 (6 bases). The CDR3 has 16 amino acids. V was pared by 4 bases and J by 6 bases, with 19 bases between. Germline-derived CDR1 and CDR2 are MDHEN and SYDVKM.

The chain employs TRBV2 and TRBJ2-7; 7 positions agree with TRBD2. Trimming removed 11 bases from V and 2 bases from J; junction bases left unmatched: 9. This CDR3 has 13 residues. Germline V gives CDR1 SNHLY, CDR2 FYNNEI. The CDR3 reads CAGIAGPTYEQYF. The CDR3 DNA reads TGTGCCGGGATAGCGGGCCCCACCTACGAGCAGTACTTC.

CDR3 protein: CASSLSTSGGANEQFF. CDR3 sequence (DNA): TGTGCCAGCAGCTTAAGTACTAGCGGGGGGGCCAATGAGCAGTTCTTC. The genes are TRBV7-3 and TRBJ2-1; TRBD2 agrees at 13 bases. Germline CDR1 SGHTA, CDR2 FQGTGA. This CDR3 is 16 amino acids long. With 1 base clipped from V and 6 bases from J, the junction kept 3 bases outside the gene matches.